The sequence of this T cell receptor (beta chain) was determined in a study of T cell responses to AZD1222 COVID-19 vaccine. About the study: Second-dose intervals of approximately 4 or approximately 12 weeks were pooled.

Notes on this clone: The antigen remains undetermined.

The method was immunoSEQ multiplex PCR; TCRdb's version includes in-frame clones alone and lacks a portion of them. The sample contains roughly 100,000 clones, 88% of which appear only once. General study findings and limits: Reportedly, nearly half the spike-specific TCRs target unmutated variant regions. Only 5 or 6 people who got AZD1222 tested seropositive at baseline. Spike as a whole was targeted by vaccine-associated CD4 TCRs, dominant at 160-218 and 743-854.

Source: peripheral blood, taken on day 0 of AZD1222 vaccination. The receptor was derived from an adult in good health.

The CDR3 sequence is CASSESTGTKQFF. Here the CDR3 DNA reads TGTGCCAGCAGTGAAAGTACCGGCACGAAGCAGTTCTTC. This chain connects TRBV6-1 to TRBJ2-1; no clear D gene. The germline V gene has CDR1 MNHNS and CDR2 SASEGT. Between the trimmed V and J ends, which lost 2 bases and 11 bases, there was a span of 13 bases. There are 13 residues in the CDR3.